Listed below are T cell receptor beta chains from one sample, sequenced in a study of graft-versus-host responses after intestinal transplantation. The repertoire was sequenced with immunoSEQ multiplex PCR; TCRdb's copy has only in-frame clones and lacks some. Counted here are tens of thousands of clones, more than 90% occurring once; the ten biggest clones make up about 0.72%. Sequenced here: PBMCs, sampled 16 days after intestinal transplant. The receptors were sampled from a human patient who received an intestinal transplant, so some T cells may come from the graft donor. CDR3s include the opening cysteine and the closing phenylalanine or tryptophan. Each record gives: clone size, J gene, V gene, D gene, CDR3 DNA, CDR3 protein. D genes are given only for firm matches. Size values are once, few and many counts, or a class for expanded clones, and some rows have none.

few	TRBJ2-5	TRBV4-1	-	TGCGCCAGCAGCCCTCGGGACCTAGGAGAGACCCAGTACTTC	CASSPRDLGETQYF
-	TRBJ1-3	TRBV28	-	TGTGCCAGCAGCCCCGTGACAGACTCTGGAAACACCATATATTTT	CASSPVTDSGNTIYF
-	TRBJ2-7	TRBV15	-	TGTGCCACCAGCAGAGATCGGGGAGTCCCCCTGAGCTCCTACGAGCAGTACTTC	CATSRDRGVPLSSYEQYF
-	TRBJ2-7	TRBV4-3	TRBD2	TGCGCCAGCAGCCAATTCTCAAGCGGGAGCTACGAGCAGTACTTC	CASSQFSSGSYEQYF
-	TRBJ1-2	TRBV29-1	-	TGCAGCGTTGGCGGGGATCTAGACTATGGCTACACCTTC	CSVGGDLDYGYTF
once	TRBJ2-6	TRBV4-2	-	TGTGCCAGCAGCCAAGATGGAGCGTCTGGGGCCAACGTCCTGACTTTC	CASSQDGASGANVLTF
-	TRBJ2-5	TRBV27	TRBD1	TGTGCCAGCAGTTTAGCGAGCGGCGGGACAGGAAAAGAGACCCAGTACTTC	CASSLASGGTGKETQYF
-	TRBJ2-7	TRBV10-3	TRBD2	TGTGCCATCAGTGAGTCGACTCCGGCTAGCGGCCCCTACGAGCAGTACTTC	CAISESTPASGPYEQYF
-	TRBJ1-4	TRBV9	-	TGTGCCAGCAGCCCTGAGAGTGCAACTAATGAAAAACTGTTTTTT	CASSPESATNEKLFF
-	TRBJ2-1	TRBV7-6	-	TGTGCCAGCAGCCCTCGACTAGTTCGGCCGTTGAGTGAGCAGTTCTTC	CASSPRLVRPLSEQFF
-	TRBJ2-7	TRBV5-1	-	TGCGCCAGCAGCCGGACGGAACCCTACGAGCAGTACTTC	CASSRTEPYEQYF